One and the same sample provided the 9 T cell receptor beta chains below, sequenced in a study of T cell changes during pregnancy in multiple sclerosis. TCRdb's copy holds only in-frame clones and misses some; the assay was immunoSEQ multiplex PCR. The data contain about 32,000 clones, 89% of them singletons. The starting material was CD8+ T cells from peripheral blood mononuclear cells, obtained in the first trimester of pregnancy. The receptors were gathered from a female donor with multiple sclerosis, enrolled in a pregnancy study.

The rearrangement uses TRBV2 and TRBJ1-2; D is unclear. Trimming took off 3 bases at V and 0 bases at J, with 8 bases between the two ends. The CDR3 is 14 residues long. Per germline, CDR1 SNHLY and CDR2 FYNNEI. CDR3 nucleotide sequence: TGTGCCAGCAGTGACCCCGGGACTAACTATGGCTACACCTTC. Translated: CASSDPGTNYGYTF.

This clone has more than one count but fewer than ten. The genes are TRBV6-6 and TRBJ2-3, with 9 bases matching TRBD2. The junction had 4 bases not matched to a gene; V was cut back by 6 bases and J by 3 bases. Germline CDR1 MNHNY, CDR2 SVGAGI (reference sequence). CDR3 length: 14 residues. CDR3 region: CASRLTSGTDTQYF. The CDR3 DNA reads as TGTGCCAGCAGATTGACTAGCGGAACAGATACGCAGTATTTT.

For the CDR3, the DNA is TGTGCCAGCAGCCAATCGGGGATCCAAATTGTCAGGATTGGAGCTTTCTTT. Translation: CASSQSGIQIVRIGAFF. The rearrangement links TRBV14 to TRBJ1-1; D call uncertain. The CDR3 sequence is 17 residues long. The germline V gene encodes CDR1 SGHDN and CDR2 FVKESK. V was trimmed by 2 bases and J by 10 bases, leaving 26 bases between them.

The table lists this clone with a count of one. The V call is TRBV6-5, the J call TRBJ1-6; 7 nucleotides match TRBD1. The CDR3 loop spans 12 amino acids. Germline values: CDR1 MNHEY, CDR2 SVGAGI. With V trimmed by 10 bases and J by 7 bases, 4 bases remained unmatched. CDR3 nucleotides: TGTGCCACGGGACAGACCAATTCACCCCTCCACTTT. It is translated as CATGQTNSPLHF.

V and J are TRBV7-6 and TRBJ2-2; TRBD2 might be the D (5 bases). The ends were cut back, 4 bases at V and 0 bases at J, with 12 bases in the middle. Germline CDR1 SGHVS, CDR2 FNYEAQ. The CDR3 contains 16 residues. The CDR3 DNA follows: TGTGCCAGCAGCTCGGGGTGGACCTCGAACACCGGGGAGCTGTTTTTT. It yields the protein CASSSGWTSNTGELFF.

The table lists this clone with a few counts. The gene calls are TRBV29-1 and TRBJ2-7, with 12 bases identical to TRBD1. Trimming removed 8 bases from V and 7 bases from J; junction bases left unmatched: 12. This CDR3 has 14 residues. CDR1 SQVTM and CDR2 ANQGSEA come from the germline V gene. The CDR3 DNA follows: TGCAGCCCCCCCTCGGGACAGGGGGCATGGGAGCAGTACTTC. The encoded protein is CSPPSGQGAWEQYF.

CDR3 sequence: CASSYSAGGTYEQYF. In DNA, the CDR3 is TGTGCCAGCAGTTACTCGGCGGGAGGAACTTACGAGCAGTACTTC. The genes are TRBV6-6 and TRBJ2-7, with TRBD2 matching over 8 bases. The germline V gene encodes CDR1 MNHNY and CDR2 SVGAGI (reference sequence). The V and J ends lost 0 bases and 4 bases, in that order; junction bases with no gene match: 5. The length of the CDR3 is 15 residues.

The J gene is TRBJ1-1, the V gene TRBV28; 10 nucleotides agree with TRBD1. Germline V lookup: CDR1 MDHEN, CDR2 SYDVKM. The V gene end was trimmed by 8 bases and the J gene end by 0 bases; junction bases not matched to a gene: 6. The length of the CDR3 is 15 residues. CDR3 nucleotide sequence: TGTGCCAGCTGCTGGGACAGGGGAATGAACACTGAAGCTTTCTTT. It specifies CASCWDRGMNTEAFF.

The rearrangement joins TRBV28 to TRBJ2-7, with D maybe TRBD1 (5 bases). Germline assignment: CDR1 MDHEN and CDR2 SYDVKM. This CDR3 has 14 residues. V was shortened by 3 bases and J by 2 bases, with 11 bases between the two germline ends. CDR3 in amino acids: CASSFRGSTYEQYF. DNA of the CDR3: TGTGCCAGCAGTTTTAGGGGCAGTACCTACGAGCAGTACTTC.